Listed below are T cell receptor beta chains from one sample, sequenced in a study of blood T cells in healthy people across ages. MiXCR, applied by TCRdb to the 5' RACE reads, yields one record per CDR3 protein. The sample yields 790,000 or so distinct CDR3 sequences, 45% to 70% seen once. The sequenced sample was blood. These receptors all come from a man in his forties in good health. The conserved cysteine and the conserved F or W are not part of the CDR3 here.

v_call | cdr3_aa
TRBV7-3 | ASSLITNSDTQY
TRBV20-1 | SARTTGDGYT
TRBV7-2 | ASSLGGRLDYGYT
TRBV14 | ASSQGGAGQIYGYT
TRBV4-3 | ASSREGVSTDTQY
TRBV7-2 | ASSLKLAGQGVRYT
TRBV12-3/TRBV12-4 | ASSSNSFNQPQH
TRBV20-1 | SARDRGGAGETQY
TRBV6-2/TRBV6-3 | ASSDPNRPDTQY
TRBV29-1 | SVVFSNSNQPQH
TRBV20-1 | SARELAGETLHEQF
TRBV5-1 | ASAIGGRAHEQY
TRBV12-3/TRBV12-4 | ASSPNVAGNSGEQF
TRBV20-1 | SAGGRLAVQDTQY
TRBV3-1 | ASSARQGAGDRNEQF
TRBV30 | AWSVQGGYGYT
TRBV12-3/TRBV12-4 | ASSFWRQGLVTQY
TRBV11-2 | ASSGSSGSYKQY
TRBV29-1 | SVGGGSGAYEQY
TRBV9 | ASSVATSGSGTDTQY
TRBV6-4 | ASSIAGEDGELF
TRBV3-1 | ASSHDRAKNIQY
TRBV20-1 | SARVVQGIYGYT
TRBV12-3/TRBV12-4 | ASSLVRVRTSYEQY
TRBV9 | ASSVEGPEGYEQY
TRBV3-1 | ASSQRTGVVGELF
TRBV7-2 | ASSLGGVQLSQY
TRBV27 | AIGQGYAQY
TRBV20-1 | SAADRRSSYEQY
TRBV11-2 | ASSAVAGRSSYNEQF
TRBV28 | ASRLQESGANVLT
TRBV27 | ASSSLAGGIDTQY
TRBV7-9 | ASSLTGEGDTQY
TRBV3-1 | ASSQLGSGGYT
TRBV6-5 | ASSYGGQCNEQF
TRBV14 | ASSQTGDLTDTQY
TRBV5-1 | ASSLATGSREQY
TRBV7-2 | ASSLRGGGLKGNIQY
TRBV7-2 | ASSQGTNSPLH
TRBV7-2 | ASSRDRGRESGELF
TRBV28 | VSSLRANEQF
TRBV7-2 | ANSLVVDGQSQY
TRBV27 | ASSWATANTGELF
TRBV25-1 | ASRTEGLAEGNEQY
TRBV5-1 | ASSLDSLAGPYNEQF
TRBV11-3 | ASSLGAGNNEAF
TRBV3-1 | ASSQHSGSGETQY
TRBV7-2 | ASSSFSYEQY
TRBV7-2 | ASSLGTAFQETQY
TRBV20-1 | SARTLNGYT
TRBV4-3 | ASSLRDRRAIYEQY
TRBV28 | ASSFLGNQETQY
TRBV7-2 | ASSPGAGTNWLETQY
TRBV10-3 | AISSSQGNNSPLH
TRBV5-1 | ASSLVERDRDTQY
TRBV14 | ASSQRVASDRDEQF
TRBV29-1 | SVVSYQETQY
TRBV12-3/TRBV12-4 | ASSPTGGPREQY
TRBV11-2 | ASRTLAASYNEQF